These 16 T cell receptor beta chains originate from one sample sequenced in a study of blood T cell repertoires in COVID-19 (dated by TCRdb to about 2020). Receptors were amplified or captured by the immunoSEQ multiplex PCR assay. TCRdb carries this immuneACCESS record with in-frame sequences only. Its versions omit some clonotypes, under half of them owing to an unresolved V gene in the studies checked, with the rest unexplained. The table for this sample lists roughly 250,000 clones; more than 70% of them were counted only once. The ten largest clones represent under 2.5% of the sample. The sequencing sample was made of peripheral blood. The origin of the receptors is a woman aged 40 to 50 who had recovered from COVID-19.

The chain recombines TRBV30 with TRBJ1-3; D gene ambiguous. The V gene lost 3 bases and the J gene lost 9 bases, with 9 bases spanning the gap. This CDR3 contains 11 residues. CDR1 and CDR2 (germline): GTSNPN, SVGIG (reference sequence). Here the CDR3 DNA reads TGTGCCTGGAGGACCGGAGGCACCATATATTTT. This translates into CAWRTGGTIYF.

The chain couples TRBV7-9 to TRBJ2-3; 12 bases agree with TRBD2. The CDR3 spans 17 residues. V was clipped by 4 bases and J by 0 bases; unmatched bases: 5. Germline-derived CDR1 and CDR2 are SEHNR and FQNEAQ (reference sequence). The CDR3 DNA follows: TGTGCCAGCAGCTCCAGGACTAGCGGGGACAGCACAGATACGCAGTATTTT. This sequence encodes CASSSRTSGDSTDTQYF.

A remark on this clone: Other DNA sequences in the sample encode the same CDR3. The chain joins TRBV12-3 or TRBV12-4 to TRBJ2-7, with a possible D match to TRBD1 (6 bases). Trimming pared 5 bases from V and 4 bases from J, leaving 9 bases between. The CDR3 runs 12 residues. The CDR3 nucleotides read TGTGCCAGCAGTCTCAGGGGTTACGAGCAGTACTTC. This encodes CASSLRGYEQYF.

The gene calls are TRBV14 and TRBJ1-1; D is possibly TRBD1 (5 bases). Germline values: CDR1 SGHDN, CDR2 FVKESK. The length of the CDR3 is 14 residues. Trimming left V 6 bases short and J 4 bases short, with 15 bases between. In nucleotides, the CDR3 is TGTGCCAGCAGTCAGGTACAGGTTAGCACTGAAGCTTTCTTT. This sequence encodes CASSQVQVSTEAFF. The full variable domain, its missing parts supplied by reference TRBV14 and TRBJ1-1, is EAGVTQFPSHSVIEKGQTVTLRCDPISGHDNLYWYRRVMGKEIKFLLHFVKESKQDESGMPNNRFLAERTGGTYSTLKVQPAELEDSGVYFCASSQVQVSTEAFFGQGTRLTVV.

The chain is built from TRBV11-3 and TRBJ2-1, with 14 bases fitting TRBD2. CDR3 size: 15 residues. The J segment lost 9 bases and the V segment lost 4 bases, leaving 5 bases of the junction unmatched. Germline values: CDR1 SGHNT, CDR2 YENEEA. The chain's CDR3 is CASSSGLAGASEQFF. The CDR3 DNA reads TGTGCCAGCAGCTCGGGACTAGCGGGAGCAAGTGAGCAGTTCTTC. The variable domain in full, with the rest retrieved from reference TRBV11-3 and TRBJ2-1, is EAGVVQSPRYKIIEKKQPVAFWCNPISGHNTLYWYLQNLGQGPELLIRYENEEAVDDSQLPKDRFSAERLKGVDSTLKIQPAELGDSAVYLCASSSGLAGASEQFFGPGTRLTVL.

This clone has a single count. The chain combines TRBV7-3 with TRBJ2-1, with 12 bases that match TRBD2. This CDR3 is 15 amino acids long. V trimming: 4 bases; J trimming: 6 bases; junction bases outside the gene matches: 4. Germline CDR1 is SGHTA and CDR2 is FQGTGA. The chain's CDR3 is CASSSTSGGVNEQFF. The CDR3 DNA reads TGTGCCAGCAGCTCGACTAGCGGGGGTGTCAATGAGCAGTTCTTC.

The rearrangement links TRBV18 to TRBJ1-1, with 9 bases lining up with TRBD1. Trimming took 4 bases from V and 3 from J; bases not matched to a gene: 6. The CDR3 loop spans 15 amino acids. Germline lookup yields CDR1 KGHSH and CDR2 LQKENI. CDR3 DNA: TGTGCCAGCTCACGGGACAGGGAACGGGACACTGAAGCTTTCTTT. Translating gives CASSRDRERDTEAFF.

This clone was detected a few times. This rearrangement joins TRBV7-9 to TRBJ1-3; possible D gene TRBD1, 5 bases. The germline V gene has CDR1 SEHNR and CDR2 FQNEAQ (reference sequence). Trimming pared 6 bases from V and 0 bases from J, leaving 15 bases between. This CDR3 is 16 amino acids long. The CDR3 sequence: CASRKIGGGSGNTIYF. The CDR3 coding sequence is TGTGCCAGCAGGAAAATCGGGGGTGGCTCTGGAAACACCATATATTTT.

This rearrangement joins TRBV4-1 to TRBJ1-3; 9 bases match TRBD1. The CDR3 is 14 amino acids. Germline lookup yields CDR1 MGHRA and CDR2 YSYEKL. V was clipped by 4 bases and J by 5 bases; unmatched bases: 3. The CDR3 protein is CASSPGQGRNTIYF. The DNA of the CDR3 is TGCGCCAGCAGCCCCGGACAGGGGCGAAACACCATATATTTT.

The chain employs TRBV7-2 and TRBJ2-2; perhaps TRBD2 as D (6 bases). CDR1 is SGHTA, CDR2 FQGNSA, per germline. The CDR3 is 14 amino acids. Trimming stripped 2 bases from V and 5 bases from J, with 9 bases between. The CDR3 DNA follows: TGTGCCAGCAGCTTAAGTCTAGCGACCGGGGAGCTGTTTTTT. Its translation: CASSLSLATGELFF.

This chain links TRBV24-1 with TRBJ1-5, with 9 bases matching TRBD1. Germline-derived CDR1 and CDR2 are KGHDR and SFDVKD. The V and J ends lost 3 bases and 3 bases, in that order; junction bases with no gene match: 5. CDR3 size: 16 residues. CDR3 nucleotide sequence: TGTGCCACCAGTGATACCGGGACAGGGTTCAATCAGCCCCAGCATTTT. Translating gives CATSDTGTGFNQPQHF.

This chain connects TRBV5-4 to TRBJ1-2; TRBD1 matches at 7 bases. CDR1 and CDR2 (germline): SGHNT, YYREEE (reference sequence). Trimming took 4 bases from V and 3 from J; bases not matched to a gene: 6. This CDR3 is built from 14 residues. This chain's CDR3 is CASSMGQLDYGYTF. CDR3 DNA: TGTGCCAGCAGCATGGGACAGCTTGACTATGGCTACACCTTC.

This clone was observed once. The chain couples TRBV30 to TRBJ1-2; D possibly corresponds to TRBD1 (5 bases). Trimming cost V 4 bases and J 5 bases, with 14 bases left between them. Germline CDR1 reads GTSNPN; CDR2 reads SVGIG (reference sequence). The CDR3 sequence is 13 residues long. This CDR3 is CAWTPSRQYGYTF. The CDR3 nucleotides are TGTGCCTGGACTCCATCCCGACAGTATGGCTACACCTTC.

The V gene is TRBV28, the J gene TRBJ2-7; tentative D call: TRBD1 (6 bases). The length of the CDR3 is 13 residues. Germline values: CDR1 MDHEN, CDR2 SYDVKM. Trimming pared 11 bases from V and 0 bases from J, leaving 14 bases between. The CDR3 nucleotides are TGTGCCGGGTCGAGGGGGAACTCCTACGAGCAGTACTTC. It is translated as CAGSRGNSYEQYF.

The V call is TRBV18, the J call TRBJ2-5; 8 bases line up with TRBD2. CDR3 length equals 15 residues. V was pared by 6 bases and J by 5 bases, with 11 bases of the junction left unmatched. CDR1 is KGHSH, CDR2 LQKENI, per germline. The DNA of the CDR3 is TGTGCCAGCTCTCGAGGGCCAGCGGGGGCGGAGACCCAGTACTTC. This gives the protein CASSRGPAGAETQYF.

This clone has a single count. This chain joins TRBV6-5 and TRBJ2-5, with 7 bases fitting TRBD1. CDR3 length equals 16 residues. Germline CDR1 is MNHEY and CDR2 is SVGAGI. J lost 2 bases, V lost 2 bases, and 8 bases had no gene match. CDR3 sequence reads: CASSYQTRDRQETQYF. Written as DNA, the CDR3 is TGTGCCAGCAGTTACCAGACACGGGACAGACAAGAGACCCAGTACTTC.